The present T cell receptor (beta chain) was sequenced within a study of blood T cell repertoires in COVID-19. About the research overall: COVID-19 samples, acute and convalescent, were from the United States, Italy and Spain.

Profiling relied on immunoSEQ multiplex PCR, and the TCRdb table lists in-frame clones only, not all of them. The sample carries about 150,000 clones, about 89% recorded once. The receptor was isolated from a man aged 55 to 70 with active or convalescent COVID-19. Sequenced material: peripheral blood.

The CDR3 bases are TGTGCCAGCAGGGGAGGGGGAGAGGGCGAGCAGTACTTC. Translation: CASRGGGEGEQYF. The chain joins TRBV12-3 or TRBV12-4 to TRBJ2-7; D is perhaps TRBD2 (7 bases). V lost 6 bases and J lost 6, with 15 bases in between. CDR3 length equals 13 residues.